A selection of T cell receptor beta chains follows, all from one sample in a study of cytomegalovirus exposure and HLA in healthy donors. Measured with immunoSEQ multiplex PCR; TCRdb has only the in-frame clones, and not every one. Of approximately 190,000 clones in the sample, over 80% are singletons; the top ten hold 1% to 1.5%. Sequenced sample: PBMCs. These receptors were obtained from a man aged 25-40 years in good health and CMV-seronegative. Both conserved end residues are part of each CDR3. Fields, in order: V gene, D gene, J gene, clone size, CDR3 protein, CDR3 DNA. The D gene is left open where the match is weak. Size values are once, few and many counts, or a class for expanded clones, and some rows have none.

>TRBV5-1|NA|TRBJ1-1|NA
CASSLVGDTEAFF
TGCGCCAGCAGCTTGGTAGGGGACACTGAAGCTTTCTTT
>TRBV5-5|TRBD1|TRBJ2-2|NA
CASSLRRQGDTGELFF
TGTGCCAGCAGCTTGCGGCGACAGGGGGACACCGGGGAGCTGTTTTTT
>TRBV6-5|NA|TRBJ2-7|once
CASSYTAGAQYF
TGTGCCAGCAGTTACACTGCTGGTGCGCAGTACTTC
>TRBV4-3|NA|TRBJ1-5|few
CASGRGPGQPQHF
TGCGCCAGCGGCAGGGGCCCGGGTCAGCCCCAGCATTTT
>TRBV6-6|NA|TRBJ2-7|once
CASAQGRGNSYEQYF
TGTGCCAGCGCCCAGGGTCGGGGGAACTCCTACGAGCAGTACTTC
>TRBV5-1|NA|TRBJ2-5|NA
CASSLAKGLASRETQYF
TGCGCCAGCAGCTTGGCCAAGGGGCTAGCGAGCCGAGAGACCCAGTACTTC
>TRBV4-1|TRBD2|TRBJ2-3|once
CASSQVPSGSPDTQYF
TGCGCCAGCAGCCAAGTCCCTAGCGGGAGTCCAGATACGCAGTATTTT
>TRBV9|TRBD1|TRBJ2-3|NA
CASSWTGSTDTQYF
TGTGCCAGCAGCTGGACAGGGAGCACAGATACGCAGTATTTT
>TRBV27|NA|TRBJ2-5|NA
CASSLGPQSAQYF
TGTGCCAGCAGTTTGGGCCCCCAGTCGGCCCAGTACTTC
>TRBV7-2|NA|TRBJ2-3|NA
CASSLAYDRSSHTQYF
TGTGCCAGCAGCTTAGCCTATGACAGGAGCTCCCATACGCAGTATTTT
>TRBV28|NA|TRBJ1-3|NA
CASSSSGGPSGNTIYF
TGTGCCAGCAGTTCCAGCGGCGGTCCCTCTGGAAACACCATATATTTT
>TRBV29-1|TRBD2|TRBJ2-3|NA
CSVELAGYTDTQYF
TGCAGCGTTGAACTAGCGGGGTACACAGATACGCAGTATTTT
>TRBV9|TRBD2|TRBJ2-1|NA
CASSVVGGGKLDEQFF
TGTGCCAGCAGCGTAGTCGGGGGGGGTAAGTTGGATGAGCAGTTCTTC
>TRBV7-9|NA|TRBJ2-2|few
CASSLEPRDKTGELFF
TGTGCCAGCAGCTTAGAACCCAGGGACAAGACCGGGGAGCTGTTTTTT
>TRBV27|TRBD1|TRBJ2-7|NA
CASSLRGTGFYEQYF
TGTGCCAGCAGTTTAAGGGGGACAGGGTTCTACGAGCAGTACTTC
>TRBV7-9|TRBD1|TRBJ1-4|NA
CASSRTGGAEKLFF
TGTGCCAGCAGCCGGACAGGCGGAGCTGAAAAACTGTTTTTT
>TRBV6-1|TRBD1|TRBJ2-1|NA
CASIDRVRSYNEQFF
TGTGCCAGCATTGACAGGGTTCGCTCCTACAATGAGCAGTTCTTC
>TRBV4-3|NA|TRBJ2-1|NA
CASSPGTWNEQFF
TGCGCCAGCAGCCCAGGGACTTGGAATGAGCAGTTCTTC
>TRBV19|NA|TRBJ2-6|NA
CATGPTGANVLTF
TGTGCCACAGGCCCAACTGGGGCCAACGTCCTGACTTTC
>TRBV5-1|NA|TRBJ2-5|NA
CASSPGTDPQETQYF
TGCGCCAGCAGCCCGGGGACTGATCCCCAAGAGACCCAGTACTTC
>TRBV6-5|TRBD1|TRBJ1-2|NA
CASESRTGAGYTF
TGTGCCAGCGAATCTCGGACAGGGGCTGGCTACACCTTC
>TRBV6-5|NA|TRBJ1-3|NA
CASSYFSRGSGNTIYF
TGTGCCAGCAGTTATTTTAGCCGGGGCTCTGGAAACACCATATATTTT
>TRBV7-8|TRBD1|TRBJ1-6|NA
CASSSQGIRNSPLHF
TGTGCCAGCAGCTCACAGGGGATTCGTAATTCACCCCTCCACTTT
>TRBV28|NA|TRBJ1-5|few
CASTTEGQPQHF
TGTGCCAGCACCACTGAGGGCCAGCCCCAGCATTTT
>TRBV18|TRBD1|TRBJ1-5|NA
CASSPPGQRNQPQHF
TGTGCCAGCTCACCCCCGGGACAGCGGAATCAGCCCCAGCATTTT
>TRBV4-1|TRBD2|TRBJ2-7|NA
CASSQESGRIYEQYF
TGCGCCAGCAGCCAAGAAAGCGGGAGGATCTACGAGCAGTACTTC
>TRBV2|TRBD2|TRBJ2-5|NA
CASRRLAGGLRGETQYF
TGTGCCAGCAGGAGACTAGCGGGGGGGCTGCGGGGGGAGACCCAGTACTTC
>TRBV2|TRBD1|TRBJ1-6|NA
CASRTGTGYNSPLHF
TGTGCCAGCAGGACCGGGACAGGGTATAATTCACCCCTCCACTTT
>TRBV9|NA|TRBJ1-3|few
CASSVARSGNTIYF
TGTGCCAGCAGCGTAGCCCGCTCTGGAAACACCATATATTTT
>TRBV7-8|TRBD2|TRBJ2-7|NA
CASIPPGGGSYEQYF
TGTGCCAGCATTCCGCCGGGGGGGGGCTCCTACGAGCAGTACTTC
>TRBV5-1|NA|TRBJ2-5|NA
CASSLGGAQETQYF
TGCGCCAGCAGCTTGGGGGGAGCACAAGAGACCCAGTACTTC
>TRBV4-3|TRBD2|TRBJ2-5|NA
CASSRGEGRETQYF
TGCGCCAGCAGCCGCGGGGAGGGGCGGGAGACCCAGTACTTC
>TRBV7-2|TRBD2|TRBJ2-2|NA
CASSLDRTSGGAGELFF
TGTGCCAGCAGCTTAGACCGGACTAGCGGGGGGGCCGGGGAGCTGTTTTTT
>TRBV7-2|NA|TRBJ2-3|NA
CASSFSTGTQYF
TGTGCCAGCAGCTTTTCGACAGGTACGCAGTATTTT
>TRBV5-4|NA|TRBJ1-1|NA
CASSPSKLPGGSTEAFF
TGTGCCAGCAGCCCCTCTAAACTGCCGGGAGGGAGCACTGAAGCTTTCTTT
>TRBV6-5|NA|TRBJ2-3|NA
CASSPGLDTDTQYF
TGTGCCAGCAGCCCTGGTCTAGATACAGATACGCAGTATTTT
>TRBV2|TRBD1|TRBJ2-1|NA
CASRDRDWDNEQFF
TGTGCCAGCAGGGACAGGGACTGGGACAATGAGCAGTTCTTC
>TRBV4-1|TRBD2|TRBJ2-1|NA
CASSQEAVWSMGGNEQFF
TGCGCCAGCAGCCAAGAAGCTGTCTGGAGCATGGGGGGGAATGAGCAGTTCTTC
>TRBV27|NA|TRBJ2-3|once
CASSPGGPDTQYF
TGTGCCAGCAGTCCCGGGGGGCCAGATACGCAGTATTTT
>TRBV6-5|NA|TRBJ1-1|NA
CASSYSAGPNTEAFF
TGTGCCAGCAGTTACTCCGCAGGGCCGAACACTGAAGCTTTCTTT
>TRBV25-1|NA|TRBJ2-2|few
CASSEFGVTGELFF
TGTGCCAGCAGTGAATTCGGAGTCACCGGGGAGCTGTTTTTT
>TRBV11-3|NA|TRBJ2-1|NA
CASSLSVTHNEQFF
TGTGCCAGCAGCTTATCAGTAACCCACAATGAGCAGTTCTTC
>TRBV5-1|NA|TRBJ1-4|NA
CASSLAAGAEKLFF
TGCGCCAGCAGCTTGGCCGCGGGGGCTGAAAAACTGTTTTTT
>TRBV28|TRBD2|TRBJ2-1|NA
CATAGVNEQFF
TGTGCTACAGCGGGAGTCAATGAGCAGTTCTTC
>TRBV10-3|TRBD1|TRBJ1-1|NA
CAISEEGADTEAFF
TGTGCCATCAGTGAGGAGGGGGCTGACACTGAAGCTTTCTTT